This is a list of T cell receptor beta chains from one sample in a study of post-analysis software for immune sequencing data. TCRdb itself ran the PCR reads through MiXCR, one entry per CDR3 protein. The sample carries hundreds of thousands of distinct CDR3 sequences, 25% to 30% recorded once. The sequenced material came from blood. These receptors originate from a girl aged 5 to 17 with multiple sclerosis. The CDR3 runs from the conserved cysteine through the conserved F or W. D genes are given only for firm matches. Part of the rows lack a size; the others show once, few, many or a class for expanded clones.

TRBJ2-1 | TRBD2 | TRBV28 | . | CASSQPSGPYNEQFF | TGTGCCAGCAGCCAACCTAGCGGGCCCTACAATGAGCAGTTCTTC
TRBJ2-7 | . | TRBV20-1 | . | CSAGGGEAYEQYF | TGCAGTGCGGGAGGTGGCGAAGCCTACGAGCAGTACTTC
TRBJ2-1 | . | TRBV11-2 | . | CASSLEGQGRFF | TGTGCCAGCAGCTTAGAAGGTCAGGGTCGGTTCTTC
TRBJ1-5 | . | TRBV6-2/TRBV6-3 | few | CASSYYGAVTTSNQPQHF | TGTGCCAGCAGTTACTATGGTGCAGTTACTACTAGCAATCAGCCCCAGCATTTT
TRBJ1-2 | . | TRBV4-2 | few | CASSQEFDYGYTF | TGTGCCAGCAGCCAAGAATTTGATTATGGCTACACCTTC
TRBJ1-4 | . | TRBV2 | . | CASKRTATNEKLFF | TGTGCCAGCAAGCGGACTGCAACTAATGAAAAACTGTTTTTT
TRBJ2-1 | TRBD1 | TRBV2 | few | CASRWTGLNEQFF | TGTGCCAGCAGATGGACAGGGTTGAATGAGCAGTTCTTC
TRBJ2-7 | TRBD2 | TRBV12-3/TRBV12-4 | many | CASPPGLAGGSTSYEQYF | TGTGCCAGCCCGCCGGGACTAGCGGGAGGTTCGACCTCCTACGAGCAGTACTTC
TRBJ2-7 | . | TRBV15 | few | CATSRTTGGYEQYF | TGTGCCACCAGCAGAACCACCGGAGGCTACGAGCAGTACTTC
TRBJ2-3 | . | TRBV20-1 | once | CSARGPTSTDTQYF | TGCAGTGCTAGAGGTCCGACTAGCACAGATACGCAGTATTTT
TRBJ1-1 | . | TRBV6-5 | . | CASSPRGGTNTEAFF | TGTGCCAGCAGCCCTCGGGGAGGGACGAACACTGAAGCTTTCTTT
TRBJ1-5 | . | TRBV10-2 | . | CASSEPRRRARPQHF | TGCGCCAGCAGTGAGCCTCGTCGGAGGGCCCGGCCCCAGCATTTT
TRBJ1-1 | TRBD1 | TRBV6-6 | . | CASSLTGLGTEAFF | TGTGCCAGCAGTTTGACAGGGTTAGGCACTGAAGCTTTCTTT
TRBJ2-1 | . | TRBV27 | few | CASSSGNYNEQFF | TGTGCCAGCAGTTCGGGGAACTACAATGAGCAGTTCTTC
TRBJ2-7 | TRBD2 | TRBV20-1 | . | CSAAGGLAGGEQYF | TGCAGTGCTGCGGGGGGACTAGCGGGAGGCGAGCAGTACTTC
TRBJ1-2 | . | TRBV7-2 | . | CASSAPGGGTANYGYTF | TGTGCCAGCAGCGCCCCGGGGGGGGGGACTGCTAACTATGGCTACACCTTC
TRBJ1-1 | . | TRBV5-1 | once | CASSLPGAGRQAFF | TGCGCCAGCAGCCTCCCTGGGGCAGGGCGGCAAGCTTTCTTT
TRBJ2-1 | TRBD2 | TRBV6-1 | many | CAGGLAGRYNEQFF | TGTGCCGGCGGACTAGCGGGGAGATACAATGAGCAGTTCTTC
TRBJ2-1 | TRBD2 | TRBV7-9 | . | CASSAPGLAGGLGYEQFF | TGTGCCAGCAGCGCCCCGGGACTAGCGGGGGGGCTAGGATATGAGCAGTTCTTC
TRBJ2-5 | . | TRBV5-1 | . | CASSLWVDETQYF | TGCGCCAGCAGCTTGTGGGTTGACGAGACCCAGTACTTC